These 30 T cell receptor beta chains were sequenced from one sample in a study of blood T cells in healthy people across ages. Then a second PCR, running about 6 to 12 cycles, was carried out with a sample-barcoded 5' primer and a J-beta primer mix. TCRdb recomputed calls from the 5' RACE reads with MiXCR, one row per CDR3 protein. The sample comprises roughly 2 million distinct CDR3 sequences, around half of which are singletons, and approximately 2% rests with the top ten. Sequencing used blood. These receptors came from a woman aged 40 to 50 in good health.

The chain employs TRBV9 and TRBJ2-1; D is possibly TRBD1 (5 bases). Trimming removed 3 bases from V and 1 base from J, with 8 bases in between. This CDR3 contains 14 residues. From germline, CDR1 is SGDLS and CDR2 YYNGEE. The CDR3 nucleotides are TGTGCCAGCAGCGAGACAGATTCCTACAATGAGCAGTTCTTC. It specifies CASSETDSYNEQFF.

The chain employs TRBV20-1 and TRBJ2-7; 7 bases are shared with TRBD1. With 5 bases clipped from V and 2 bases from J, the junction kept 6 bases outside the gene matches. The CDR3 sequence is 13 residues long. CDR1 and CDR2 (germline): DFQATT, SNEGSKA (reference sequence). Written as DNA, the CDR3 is TGCAGTGCTTCGAAAGGGGGCGCCTACGAGCAGTACTTC. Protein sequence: CSASKGGAYEQYF.

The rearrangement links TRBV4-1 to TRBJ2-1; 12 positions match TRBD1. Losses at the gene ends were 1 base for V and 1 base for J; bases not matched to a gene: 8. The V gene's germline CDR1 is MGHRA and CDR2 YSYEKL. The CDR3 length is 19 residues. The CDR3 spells CASSQGGTGGPRSYNEQFF. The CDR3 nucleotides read TGCGCCAGCAGCCAAGGTGGGACAGGGGGCCCGAGGTCCTACAATGAGCAGTTCTTC.

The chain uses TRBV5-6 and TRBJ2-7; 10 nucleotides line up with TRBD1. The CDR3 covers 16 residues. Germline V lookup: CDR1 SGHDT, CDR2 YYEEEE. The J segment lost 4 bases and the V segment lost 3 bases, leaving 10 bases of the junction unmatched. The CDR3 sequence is CASSSNTGTGVYEQYF. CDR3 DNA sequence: TGTGCCAGCAGCTCAAATACCGGGACAGGGGTTTACGAGCAGTACTTC.

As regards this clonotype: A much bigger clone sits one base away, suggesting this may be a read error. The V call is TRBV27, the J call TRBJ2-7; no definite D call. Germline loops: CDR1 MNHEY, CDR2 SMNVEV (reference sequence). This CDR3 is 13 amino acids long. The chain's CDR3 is CTSSGGRSYEQYF. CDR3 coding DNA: TGTACCAGCAGTGGCGGCAGATCCTACGAGCAGTACTTC.

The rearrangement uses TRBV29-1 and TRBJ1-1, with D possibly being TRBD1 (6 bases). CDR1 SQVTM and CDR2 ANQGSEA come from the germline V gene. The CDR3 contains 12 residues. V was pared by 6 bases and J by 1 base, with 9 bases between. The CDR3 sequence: CSVQGQNTEAFF. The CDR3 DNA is TGCAGCGTGCAGGGACAGAACACTGAAGCTTTCTTT.

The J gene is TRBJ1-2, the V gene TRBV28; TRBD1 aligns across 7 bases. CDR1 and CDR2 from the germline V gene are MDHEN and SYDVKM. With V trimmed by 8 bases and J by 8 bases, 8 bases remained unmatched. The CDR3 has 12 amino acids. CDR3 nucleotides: TGTGCCAGCCTCCGACAGGGATGGGGCTACACCTTC. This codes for CASLRQGWGYTF.

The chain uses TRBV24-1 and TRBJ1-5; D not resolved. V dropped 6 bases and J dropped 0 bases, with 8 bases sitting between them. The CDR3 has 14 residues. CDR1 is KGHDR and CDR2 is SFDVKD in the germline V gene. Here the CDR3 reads CATSYRDSNQPQHF. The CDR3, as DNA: TGTGCCACCAGTTACAGAGATAGCAATCAGCCCCAGCATTTT.

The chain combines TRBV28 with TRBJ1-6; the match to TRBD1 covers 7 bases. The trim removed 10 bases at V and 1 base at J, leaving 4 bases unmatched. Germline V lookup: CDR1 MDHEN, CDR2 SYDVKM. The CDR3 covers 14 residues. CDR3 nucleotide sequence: TGTGCCACCCAGGGGGTTTCCTATAATTCACCCCTCCACTTT. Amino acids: CATQGVSYNSPLHF.

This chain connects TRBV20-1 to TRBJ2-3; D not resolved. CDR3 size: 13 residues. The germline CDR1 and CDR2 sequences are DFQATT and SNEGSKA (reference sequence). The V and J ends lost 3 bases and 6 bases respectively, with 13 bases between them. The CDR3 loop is CSASAEPRDTQYF. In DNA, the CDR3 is TGCAGTGCTAGCGCTGAACCGAGGGATACGCAGTATTTT.

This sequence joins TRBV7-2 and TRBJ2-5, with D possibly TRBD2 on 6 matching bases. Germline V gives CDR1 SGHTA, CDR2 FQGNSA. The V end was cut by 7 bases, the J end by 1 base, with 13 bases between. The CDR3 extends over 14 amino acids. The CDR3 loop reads CASTPGGVQETQYF. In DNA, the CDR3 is TGTGCCAGCACCCCAGGCGGGGTCCAAGAGACCCAGTACTTC.

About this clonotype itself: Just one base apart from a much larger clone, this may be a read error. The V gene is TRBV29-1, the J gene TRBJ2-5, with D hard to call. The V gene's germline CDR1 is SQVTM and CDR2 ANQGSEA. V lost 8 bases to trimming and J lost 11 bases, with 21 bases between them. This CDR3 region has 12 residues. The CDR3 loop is CSLPIGVSEQYF. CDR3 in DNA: TGCAGCTTGCCGATTGGGGTGAGTGAGCAGTACTTC.

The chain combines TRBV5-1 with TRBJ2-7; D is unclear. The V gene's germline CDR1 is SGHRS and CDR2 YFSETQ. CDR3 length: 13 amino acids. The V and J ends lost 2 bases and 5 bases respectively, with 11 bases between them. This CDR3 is CASSFRFPNEQYF. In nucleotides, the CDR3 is TGCGCCAGCAGCTTCCGTTTTCCTAACGAGCAGTACTTC.

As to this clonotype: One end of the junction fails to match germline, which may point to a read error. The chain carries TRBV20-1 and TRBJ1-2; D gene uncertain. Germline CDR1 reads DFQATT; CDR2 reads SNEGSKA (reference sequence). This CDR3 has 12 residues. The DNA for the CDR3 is TGCAGTGCTAACGGAGGGTTCGATGGCTGCACCTTC. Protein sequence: CSANGGFDGCTF.

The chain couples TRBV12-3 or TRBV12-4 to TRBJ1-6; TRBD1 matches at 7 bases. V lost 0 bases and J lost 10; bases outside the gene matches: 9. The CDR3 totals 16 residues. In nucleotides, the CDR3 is TGTGCCAGCAGTTTAGCGGGAAGACAGGGTGTGTCACCCCTCCACTTT. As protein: CASSLAGRQGVSPLHF.

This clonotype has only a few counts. This CDR3 reads CSSTDSLNYGYTF. The CDR3 DNA reads TGCAGCTCCACGGACAGCCTTAACTATGGCTACACCTTC. This chain connects TRBV29-1 to TRBJ1-2; the D gene is possibly TRBD1 (6 bases). Germline V CDR1 and CDR2: SQVTM, ANQGSEA. Between the trimmed V and J ends, which lost 8 bases and 1 base, there was a span of 14 bases. The CDR3 loop spans 13 amino acids.

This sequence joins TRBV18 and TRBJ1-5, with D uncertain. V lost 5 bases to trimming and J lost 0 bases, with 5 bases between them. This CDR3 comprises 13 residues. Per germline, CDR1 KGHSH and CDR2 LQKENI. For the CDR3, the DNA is TGTGCCAGCTCAAATTCTAGCAATCAGCCCCAGCATTTT. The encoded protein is CASSNSSNQPQHF.

The CDR3 sequence: CSAASDRAGSYEQYF. CDR3 bases: TGCAGTGCTGCCTCGGACAGGGCGGGCTCCTACGAGCAGTACTTC. The V and J genes are TRBV20-1 and TRBJ2-7, with 8 bases fitting TRBD1. Germline loops: CDR1 DFQATT, CDR2 SNEGSKA (reference sequence). This CDR3 has 15 residues. V was pared by 5 bases and J by 0 bases, with 9 bases of the junction left unmatched.

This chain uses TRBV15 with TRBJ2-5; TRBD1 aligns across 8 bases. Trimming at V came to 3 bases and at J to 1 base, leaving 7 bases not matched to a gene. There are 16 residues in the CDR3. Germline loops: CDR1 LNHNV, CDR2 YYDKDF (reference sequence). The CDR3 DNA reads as TGTGCCACCAGCAGGGGGGACAGGAAATTCCAAGAGACCCAGTACTTC. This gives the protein CATSRGDRKFQETQYF.

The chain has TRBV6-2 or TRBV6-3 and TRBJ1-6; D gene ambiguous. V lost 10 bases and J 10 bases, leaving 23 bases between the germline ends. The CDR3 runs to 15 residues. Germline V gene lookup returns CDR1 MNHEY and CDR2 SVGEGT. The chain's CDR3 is CATRSGVRVESPLHF. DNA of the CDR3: TGTGCCACCAGGTCCGGGGTAAGGGTCGAATCACCCCTCCACTTT.

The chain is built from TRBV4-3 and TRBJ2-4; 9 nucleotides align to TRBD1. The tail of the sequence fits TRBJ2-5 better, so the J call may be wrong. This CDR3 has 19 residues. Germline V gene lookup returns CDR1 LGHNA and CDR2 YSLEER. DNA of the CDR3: TGCGCCAGCAGCCAAGATTCATGGGACAGGGATGGCCATTGGGAGACCCAGTACTTC. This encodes CASSQDSWDRDGHWETQYF.

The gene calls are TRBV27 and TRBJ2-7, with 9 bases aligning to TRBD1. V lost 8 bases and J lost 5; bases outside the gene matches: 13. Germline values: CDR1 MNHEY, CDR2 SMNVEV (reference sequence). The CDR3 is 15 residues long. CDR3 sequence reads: CASSVPGTGKNEQYF. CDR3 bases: TGTGCCAGCTCCGTCCCCGGGACAGGGAAAAACGAGCAGTACTTC.

The CDR3 here is CSALRQGAYEQYF. The CDR3 bases are TGCAGTGCTCTTAGACAGGGCGCCTACGAGCAGTACTTC. The V gene is TRBV20-1, the J gene TRBJ2-7; 7 nucleotides line up with TRBD1. The CDR3 loop spans 13 amino acids. V lost 5 bases to trimming and J lost 2 bases; unmatched junction nucleotides: 6. CDR1 DFQATT and CDR2 SNEGSKA come from the germline V gene (reference sequence).

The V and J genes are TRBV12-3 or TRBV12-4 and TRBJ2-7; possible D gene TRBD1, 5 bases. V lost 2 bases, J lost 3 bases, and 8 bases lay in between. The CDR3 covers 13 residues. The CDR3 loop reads CASSLRQLYEQYF. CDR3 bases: TGTGCCAGCAGTTTAAGACAGCTCTACGAGCAGTACTTC.

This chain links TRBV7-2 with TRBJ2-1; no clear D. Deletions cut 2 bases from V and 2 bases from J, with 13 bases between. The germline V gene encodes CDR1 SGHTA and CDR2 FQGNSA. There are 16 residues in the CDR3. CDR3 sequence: CASSLIPPGTYNEQFF. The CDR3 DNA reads TGTGCCAGCAGCTTAATTCCCCCGGGCACCTACAATGAGCAGTTCTTC.

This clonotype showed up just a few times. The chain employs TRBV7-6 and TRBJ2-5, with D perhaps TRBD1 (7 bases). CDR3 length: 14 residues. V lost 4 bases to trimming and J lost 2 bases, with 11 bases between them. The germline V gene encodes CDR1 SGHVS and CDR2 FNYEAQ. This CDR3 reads CASSWQGGQETQYF. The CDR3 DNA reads TGTGCCAGCAGCTGGCAGGGGGGTCAAGAGACCCAGTACTTC.

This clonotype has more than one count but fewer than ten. CDR3: CASSLEGSTFPETQYF. CDR3 in DNA: TGTGCCAGCAGCTTAGAAGGTTCGACCTTCCCTGAGACCCAGTACTTC. The chain joins TRBV7-8 to TRBJ2-5, with no clear D. Trimming took 1 base from V and 5 from J, leaving 17 bases between them. The length of the CDR3 is 16 residues. Germline V gene lookup returns CDR1 SGHVS and CDR2 FQNEAQ.

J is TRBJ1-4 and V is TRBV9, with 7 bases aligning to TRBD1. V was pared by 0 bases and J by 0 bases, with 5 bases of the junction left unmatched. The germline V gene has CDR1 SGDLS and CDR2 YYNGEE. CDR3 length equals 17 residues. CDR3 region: CASSVARGQATNEKLFF. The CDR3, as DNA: TGTGCCAGCAGCGTAGCCCGCGGACAGGCAACTAATGAAAAACTGTTTTTT.

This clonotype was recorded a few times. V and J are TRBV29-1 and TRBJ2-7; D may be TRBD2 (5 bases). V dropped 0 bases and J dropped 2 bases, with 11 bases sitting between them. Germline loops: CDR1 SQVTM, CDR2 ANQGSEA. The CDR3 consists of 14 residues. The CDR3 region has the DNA TGCAGCGTTGAAGAGACGGGGAAACCCTACGAGCAGTACTTC. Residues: CSVEETGKPYEQYF.

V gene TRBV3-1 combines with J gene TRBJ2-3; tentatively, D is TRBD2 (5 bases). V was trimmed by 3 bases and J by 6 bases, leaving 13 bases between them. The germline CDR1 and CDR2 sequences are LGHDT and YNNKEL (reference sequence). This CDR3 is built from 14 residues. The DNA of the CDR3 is TGTGCCAGCAGCCATGGACTCCCCATGGATACGCAGTATTTT. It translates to CASSHGLPMDTQYF.